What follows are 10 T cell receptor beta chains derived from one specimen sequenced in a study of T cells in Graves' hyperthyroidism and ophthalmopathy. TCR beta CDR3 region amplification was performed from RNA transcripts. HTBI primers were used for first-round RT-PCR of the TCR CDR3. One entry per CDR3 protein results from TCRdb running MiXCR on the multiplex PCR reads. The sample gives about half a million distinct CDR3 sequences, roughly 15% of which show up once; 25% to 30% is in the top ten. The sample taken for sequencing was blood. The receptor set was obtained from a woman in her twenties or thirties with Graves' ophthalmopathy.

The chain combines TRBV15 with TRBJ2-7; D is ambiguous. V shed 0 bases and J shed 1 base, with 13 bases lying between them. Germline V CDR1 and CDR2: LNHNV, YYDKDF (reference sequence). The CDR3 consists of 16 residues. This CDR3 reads CATSRDRSQTSYEQYF. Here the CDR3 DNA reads TGTGCCACCAGCAGAGATAGGAGCCAAACTTCCTACGAGCAGTACTTC. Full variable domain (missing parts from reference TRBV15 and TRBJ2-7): DAMVIQNPRYQVTQFGKPVTLSCSQTLNHNVMYWYQQKSSQAPKLLFHYYDKDFNNEADTPDNFQSRRPNTSFCFLDIRSPGLGDTAMYLCATSRDRSQTSYEQYFGPGTRLTVT.

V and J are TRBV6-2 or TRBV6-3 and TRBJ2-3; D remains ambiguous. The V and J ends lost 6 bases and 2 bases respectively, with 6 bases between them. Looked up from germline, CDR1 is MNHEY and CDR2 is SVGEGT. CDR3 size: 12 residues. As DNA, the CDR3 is TGTGCCAGCAGCATTTTCACAGATACGCAGTATTTT. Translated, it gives CASSIFTDTQYF.

The CDR3 nucleotides are TGTGCCAGCACCCTACAGGGCGACTATGGCTACACCTTC. It encodes CASTLQGDYGYTF. The chain joins TRBV5-4 to TRBJ1-2; maybe TRBD1 (6 bases). Trimming left V 6 bases short and J 3 bases short, with 12 bases between. Germline V gene sequence: CDR1 SGHNT, CDR2 YYREEE (reference sequence). CDR3 length: 13 amino acids.

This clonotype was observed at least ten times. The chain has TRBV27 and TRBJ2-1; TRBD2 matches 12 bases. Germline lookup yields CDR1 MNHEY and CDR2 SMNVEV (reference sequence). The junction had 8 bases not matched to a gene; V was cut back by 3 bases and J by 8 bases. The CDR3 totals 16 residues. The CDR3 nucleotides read TGTGCCAGCAGTTTCGCCTCTAGCGGGAGGGGGTATGAGCAGTTCTTC. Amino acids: CASSFASSGRGYEQFF.

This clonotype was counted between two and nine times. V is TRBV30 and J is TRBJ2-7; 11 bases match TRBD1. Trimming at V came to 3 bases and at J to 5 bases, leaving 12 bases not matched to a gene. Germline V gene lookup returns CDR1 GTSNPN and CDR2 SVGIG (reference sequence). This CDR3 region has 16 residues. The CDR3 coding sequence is TGTGCCTGGAGGGGACCGGGACAGGGGGTATTGAACGAGCAGTACTTC. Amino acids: CAWRGPGQGVLNEQYF.

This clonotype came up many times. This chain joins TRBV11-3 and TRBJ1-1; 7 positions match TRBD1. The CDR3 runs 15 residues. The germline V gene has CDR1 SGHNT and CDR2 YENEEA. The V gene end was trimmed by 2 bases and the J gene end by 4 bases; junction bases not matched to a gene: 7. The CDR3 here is CASSLNGGGGTEAFF. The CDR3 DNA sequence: TGTGCCAGCAGCTTAAATGGAGGGGGCGGCACTGAAGCTTTCTTT.

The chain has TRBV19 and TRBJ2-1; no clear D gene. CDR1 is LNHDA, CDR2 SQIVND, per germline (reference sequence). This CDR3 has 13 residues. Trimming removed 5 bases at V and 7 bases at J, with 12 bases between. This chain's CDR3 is CASSSLTRNEQFF. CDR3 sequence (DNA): TGTGCCAGTAGTTCACTAACGAGGAATGAGCAGTTCTTC.

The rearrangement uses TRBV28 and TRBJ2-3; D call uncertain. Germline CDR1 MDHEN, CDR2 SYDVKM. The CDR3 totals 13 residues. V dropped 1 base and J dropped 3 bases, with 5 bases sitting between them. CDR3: CASSLYMTDTQYF. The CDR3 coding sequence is TGTGCCAGCAGTTTATACATGACAGATACGCAGTATTTT.

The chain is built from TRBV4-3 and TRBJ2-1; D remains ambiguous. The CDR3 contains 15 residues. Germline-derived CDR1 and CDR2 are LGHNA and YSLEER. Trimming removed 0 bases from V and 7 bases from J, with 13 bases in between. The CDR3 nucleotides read TGCGCCAGCAGCCAAGAAGGCCTGGGTCGGAATGAGCAGTTCTTC. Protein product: CASSQEGLGRNEQFF.

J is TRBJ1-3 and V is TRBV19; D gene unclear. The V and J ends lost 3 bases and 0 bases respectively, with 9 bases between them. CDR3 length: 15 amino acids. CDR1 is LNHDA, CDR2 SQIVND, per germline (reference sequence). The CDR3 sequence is CASSINMNSGNTIYF. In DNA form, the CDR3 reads TGTGCCAGTAGTATTAACATGAACTCTGGAAACACCATATATTTT.